The 14 T cell receptor beta chains below all came from one sample that was sequenced in a study of identical twins. A single record per CDR3 protein comes from TCRdb applying MiXCR to the 5' RACE reads. Found here are around 1.7 million distinct CDR3 sequences, roughly a third of them singletons; the top ten hold about 0.25%. The sequencing sample was made of cord blood. These receptors originate from a newborn girl in good health.

This clonotype was found a few times. V gene TRBV28 combines with J gene TRBJ1-6; 9 bases agree with TRBD1. V lost 6 bases, J lost 7 bases, and 28 bases stayed unmatched. The CDR3 is 22 residues long. CDR1 is MDHEN and CDR2 is SYDVKM in the germline V gene. The CDR3 bases are TGTGCCAGCAGGGTCACCGGGACAGGGTTAACTATCCCACTAGGCTACAATTCACCCCTCCACTTT. Translating it yields CASRVTGTGLTIPLGYNSPLHF.

The chain carries TRBV9 and TRBJ1-1; tentative D call: TRBD1 (6 bases). V was shortened by 0 bases and J by 2 bases, with 17 bases between the two germline ends. Germline V lookup: CDR1 SGDLS, CDR2 YYNGEE. CDR3 length: 17 residues. The CDR3: CASSVGGLRGTNTEAFF. The CDR3 coding sequence is TGTGCCAGCAGCGTAGGGGGCCTGAGGGGGACCAACACTGAAGCTTTCTTT.

The genes are TRBV5-6 and TRBJ1-1, with 9 bases matching TRBD1. Trimming took 1 base from V and 1 from J; bases not matched to a gene: 5. The CDR3 contains 16 residues. Per the germline V gene, CDR1 is SGHDT and CDR2 is YYEEEE. The DNA for the CDR3 is TGTGCCAGCAGCTTGTACCGGGGACAGGGGAACACTGAAGCTTTCTTT. It translates to CASSLYRGQGNTEAFF.

This clonotype was seen ten or more times. The V call is TRBV3-1, the J call TRBJ2-7; D is ambiguous. Trimming took 3 bases from V and 5 from J, leaving 5 bases between them. This CDR3 has 11 residues. Germline V CDR1 and CDR2: LGHDT, YNNKEL (reference sequence). The CDR3 coding sequence is TGTGCCAGCAGCCATACCGACGAGCAGTACTTC. Translated: CASSHTDEQYF.

This chain connects TRBV20-1 to TRBJ1-5; D gene unclear. Trimming took off 1 base at V and 0 bases at J, with 10 bases between the two ends. This CDR3 has 15 residues. In germline, CDR1 is DFQATT, CDR2 SNEGSKA (reference sequence). The CDR3, as DNA: TGCAGTGCTAGAGCCAATAGTAATAGCAATCAGCCCCAGCATTTT. This sequence encodes CSARANSNSNQPQHF.

The chain employs TRBV2 and TRBJ2-7; D ambiguous. Germline loops: CDR1 SNHLY, CDR2 FYNNEI. V was clipped by 0 bases and J by 7 bases, with 13 bases between them. The CDR3 loop spans 14 amino acids. The CDR3 DNA sequence: TGTGCCAGCAGTGAAGCGCTTCGACTGGCGGAGCAGTACTTC. Translated: CASSEALRLAEQYF.

The table lists this clonotype with a few counts. One end of the junction does not line up with germline, which may come from a read error. The gene calls are TRBV19 and TRBJ1-5; no firm D call. The CDR3 totals 13 residues. CDR1 LNHDA and CDR2 SQIVND come from the germline V gene (reference sequence). CDR3 in amino acids: CASSIWSNQPQHF. In DNA, the CDR3 is TGTGCCAGTAGTATATGGAGCAATCAGCCTCAGCATTTT. The whole variable domain, filled in from reference TRBV19 and TRBJ1-5, reads DGGITQSPKYLFRKEGQNVTLSCEQNLNHDAMYWYRQDPGQGLRLIYYSQIVNDFQKGDIAEGYSVSREKKESFPLTVTSAQKNPTAFYLCASSIWSNQPQHFGDGTRLSIL.

This chain joins TRBV10-2 and TRBJ2-4, with D perhaps being TRBD1 or TRBD2 (6 bases each). The last part of the DNA fits TRBJ2-5 better; the J call may be wrong. The CDR3 sequence is 13 residues long. Germline V gene data show CDR1 as WSHSY and CDR2 as SAAADI. In nucleotides, the CDR3 is TGCGCCAGCCTCCAAGGGGGAGGAGGGACCCAGTACTTC. Translating gives CASLQGGGGTQYF.

This clonotype occurred once. V usage is TRBV5-1 and J usage is TRBJ2-6, with D maybe TRBD1 (6 bases). The CDR3 covers 18 residues. Trimming took off 2 bases at V and 0 bases at J, with 15 bases between the two ends. Per the germline V gene, CDR1 is SGHRS and CDR2 is YFSETQ. In DNA, the CDR3 is TGCGCCAGCAGCTTTAATACAGGGCCTAGCTCTGGGGCCAACGTCCTGACTTTC. Translating gives CASSFNTGPSSGANVLTF. The variable domain in full, completed from reference TRBV5-1 and TRBJ2-6, reads KAGVTQTPRYLIKTRGQQVTLSCSPISGHRSVSWYQQTPGQGLQFLFEYFSETQRNKGNFPGRFSGRQFSNSRSEMNVSTLELGDSALYLCASSFNTGPSSGANVLTFGAGSRLTVL.

The V and J genes are TRBV5-1 and TRBJ1-4; D not certain. Germline V gives CDR1 SGHRS, CDR2 YFSETQ. V was trimmed by 4 bases and J by 4 bases, leaving 17 bases between them. This CDR3 is built from 16 residues. As DNA, the CDR3 is TGCGCCAGCAGCCCCGGACTTCTAAGGGATAATGAAAAACTGTTTTTT. Protein sequence: CASSPGLLRDNEKLFF.

V and J are TRBV29-1 and TRBJ2-5; D not resolved. Trimming shortened V by 1 base and J by 0 bases, and 9 bases separated the two germline ends. The CDR3 is made up of 14 amino acids. Germline CDR1 reads SQVTM; CDR2 reads ANQGSEA. The CDR3 DNA is TGCAGCGTTGAAGGGCAGTGGCACCAAGAGACCCAGTACTTC. It encodes CSVEGQWHQETQYF.

This clonotype was found a few times. The chain employs TRBV20-1 and TRBJ2-3; possible D gene TRBD2, 6 bases. This CDR3 comprises 15 residues. Germline V gives CDR1 DFQATT, CDR2 SNEGSKA (reference sequence). Trimming removed 3 bases at V and 1 base at J, with 14 bases between. The CDR3 nucleotides are TGCAGTGCTAGTAAGCGGGCCTACCGCACAGATACGCAGTATTTT. Amino acid sequence: CSASKRAYRTDTQYF.

The table lists this clonotype with a few counts. The chain combines TRBV12-3 or TRBV12-4 with TRBJ1-2; unclear D gene. This CDR3 has 14 amino acids. Trimming cost V 3 bases and J 4 bases, with 12 bases left between them. CDR3 region: CASSFLGSSYGYTF. The CDR3 DNA reads as TGTGCCAGCAGTTTTCTGGGCTCTAGCTATGGCTACACCTTC.

This clonotype was seen a few times. The V call is TRBV11-2, the J call TRBJ1-2; maybe TRBD1 (5 bases). This CDR3 has 14 amino acids. V lost 2 bases to trimming and J lost 1 base, with 8 bases between them. Germline V gene data show CDR1 as SGHAT and CDR2 as FQNNGV. Here the CDR3 DNA reads TGTGCCAGCAGCTTACCAGGGTTTAACTATGGCTACACCTTC. It is translated as CASSLPGFNYGYTF.